One and the same sample provided the 13 T cell receptor beta chains below, sequenced in a study of OX40 agonist ivuxolimab in advanced cancers. The assay was immunoSEQ multiplex PCR, and TCRdb's table has in-frame clones only and misses some. The sample carries about 51,000 clones, 88% recorded once. This sample comprised CD4+ or CD8+ T cells sorted from blood, obtained in a trial of the OX40 agonist ivuxolimab. The receptors shown here come from an adult with an advanced solid tumor such as melanoma, head and neck, liver or kidney cancer.

This rearrangement joins TRBV5-1 to TRBJ2-2, with 11 bases that match TRBD2. The CDR3 is 16 residues long. Germline loops: CDR1 SGHRS, CDR2 YFSETQ. After removal of 4 bases from V and 3 bases from J, the junction contained 5 bases not matched to a gene. CDR3 sequence reads: CASSPWGLADTGELFF. CDR3 bases: TGCGCCAGCAGCCCCTGGGGACTAGCGGACACCGGGGAGCTGTTTTTT.

This chain links TRBV10-2 with TRBJ1-1; 7 bases fit TRBD1. V dropped 8 bases and J dropped 4; count of bases not matched to a gene: 16. The CDR3 has 16 amino acids. Looked up from germline, CDR1 is WSHSY and CDR2 is SAAADI. Written as DNA, the CDR3 is TGCGCCAGCCGGTCGGGGAGAGGGGGCGTTCCCACTGAAGCTTTCTTT. Its protein is CASRSGRGGVPTEAFF.

The chain couples TRBV19 to TRBJ2-6, with unresolved D. This CDR3 spans 15 amino acids. V was cut by 2 bases and J by 4 bases, with 9 bases left in between. Germline V lookup: CDR1 LNHDA, CDR2 SQIVND (reference sequence). The CDR3 region is CASSIRVTGANVLTF. Written as DNA, the CDR3 is TGTGCCAGTAGTATACGGGTGACGGGGGCCAACGTCCTGACTTTC.

This chain links TRBV6-6 with TRBJ2-5; maybe TRBD2 (5 bases). The CDR3 extends over 14 amino acids. Germline CDR1 MNHNY, CDR2 SVGAGI (reference sequence). Trimming stripped 2 bases from V and 1 base from J, with 8 bases between. The CDR3 loop reads CASSYAGLQETQYF. The CDR3 DNA sequence: TGTGCCAGCAGTTACGCGGGTCTCCAAGAGACCCAGTACTTC.

CDR3 amino acids: CASSSSGASQYNEQFF. The CDR3 DNA follows: TGTGCCAGCAGTTCAAGTGGGGCTTCTCAATACAATGAGCAGTTCTTC. The chain combines TRBV25-1 with TRBJ2-1, with D tentatively TRBD1 (5 bases). Germline V gene sequence: CDR1 MGHDK, CDR2 SYGVNS. V shed 5 bases and J shed 4 bases, with 18 bases lying between them. The CDR3 extends over 16 amino acids. The whole variable domain, filled in from reference TRBV25-1 and TRBJ2-1, reads EADIYQTPRYLVIGTGKKITLECSQTMGHDKMYWYQQDPGMELHLIHYSYGVNSTEKGDLSSESTVSRIRTEHFPLTLESARPSHTSQYLCASSSSGASQYNEQFFGPGTRLTVL.

The chain is built from TRBV7-2 and TRBJ2-7; 7 bases are shared with TRBD1. The CDR3 is made up of 13 amino acids. The V segment lost 5 bases and the J segment 1 base; nucleotides outside the gene matches: 2. From germline, CDR1 is SGHTA and CDR2 FQGNSA. CDR3 residues: CASSRDRSYEQYF. In nucleotides, the CDR3 is TGTGCCAGCAGCCGGGACAGATCCTACGAGCAGTACTTC. Combining the CDR3 with reference TRBV7-2 and TRBJ2-7 gives the whole variable domain GAGVSQSPSNKVTEKGKDVELRCDPISGHTALYWYRQSLGQGLEFLIYFQGNSAPDKSGLPSDRFSAERTGGSVSTLTIQRTQQEDSAVYLCASSRDRSYEQYFGPGTRLTVT.

The chain combines TRBV6-5 with TRBJ1-6; D unclear. CDR3 length: 13 amino acids. Germline CDR1 and CDR2: MNHEY and SVGAGI. V was clipped by 0 bases and J by 18 bases, with 15 bases between them. This chain's CDR3 is CASSYSQESAYHF. CDR3 nucleotides: TGTGCCAGCAGTTACTCGCAGGAATCAGCGTACCACTTT.

The V and J genes are TRBV7-8 and TRBJ2-5; TRBD2 might be the D (6 bases). The J call is in doubt because the DNA end fits TRBJ2-7 better. Germline V lookup: CDR1 SGHVS, CDR2 FQNEAQ. This CDR3 contains 15 residues. The CDR3 coding sequence is TGTGCCAGCAGCTTACTGCACGGAGGGACCTACGAGCAGTACTTC. This codes for CASSLLHGGTYEQYF.

The V and J genes are TRBV6-5 and TRBJ1-6; D is unresolved. The V end lost 2 bases, the J end lost 2 bases, and 4 bases lay between the germline ends. The CDR3 is made up of 14 amino acids. CDR1 is MNHEY and CDR2 is SVGAGI in the germline V gene. The CDR3 coding sequence is TGTGCCAGCAGTTACGACCCCTATAATTCACCCCTCCACTTT. Protein: CASSYDPYNSPLHF.

The CDR3 coding sequence is TGTGCCAGCAGTGGCAGGGGCCCCAGTGGCTACACCTTC. Translating it yields CASSGRGPSGYTF. V gene TRBV25-1 combines with J gene TRBJ1-2; possible D gene TRBD1, 6 bases. Germline V lookup: CDR1 MGHDK, CDR2 SYGVNS. V was clipped by 4 bases and J by 7 bases, with 13 bases between them. The CDR3 has 13 residues.

This chain joins TRBV10-3 and TRBJ2-2; TRBD2 is a possible D gene (5 bases). Germline V CDR1 and CDR2: ENHRY, SYGVKD. With 2 bases removed from V and 4 bases from J, the gap between germline ends came to 5 bases. This CDR3 is built from 13 residues. DNA of the CDR3: TGTGCCATCAGTGAGACTAGCACCGGGGAGCTGTTTTTT. Its protein product is CAISETSTGELFF.

The J gene is TRBJ2-7, the V gene TRBV27, with 14 bases lining up with TRBD2. Germline trimming cut 10 bases from V and 3 bases from J; bases unmatched to any gene: 17. The CDR3 contains 18 residues. Per the germline V gene, CDR1 is MNHEY and CDR2 is SMNVEV (reference sequence). The DNA for the CDR3 is TGTGCCACCTCTTGGGGACTAGCGGGAGAGGGAGTGGGCTACGAGCAGTACTTC. As protein: CATSWGLAGEGVGYEQYF.

The chain couples TRBV10-3 to TRBJ1-5, with 8 bases fitting TRBD1. The CDR3 covers 17 residues. The V segment lost 2 bases and the J segment 4 bases; nucleotides outside the gene matches: 10. The germline V gene encodes CDR1 ENHRY and CDR2 SYGVKD. As DNA, the CDR3 is TGTGCCATCAGTGAGGATCCGGGACAGGCGATTAATCAGCCCCAGCATTTT. This sequence encodes CAISEDPGQAINQPQHF.